These 17 T cell receptor beta chains originate from one sample sequenced in a study of T cell repertoires in aging, cancer and after chemotherapy. Multiplex touch-down PCR with TRB-A/B primers amplified rearranged V-D-J TRB sequences. TCRdb recomputed calls from the multiplex PCR reads with MiXCR, one row per CDR3 protein. The sample holds 10,000 to 15,000 distinct CDR3 sequences, less than 25% seen once. Peripheral blood genomic DNA, not sorted cells or RNA, was the template. Sequencing was carried out using blood. These receptors were taken from a human donor in good health.

This clonotype is classed as medium-sized. This sequence joins TRBV27 and TRBJ1-6, with 7 positions matching TRBD1. The CDR3 length is 13 residues. V shed 5 bases and J 7 bases; nucleotides not matched to a gene: 2. Looked up from germline, CDR1 is MNHEY and CDR2 is SMNVEV (reference sequence). The CDR3 region has the DNA TGTGCCAGCAGTCTGGACAGGAATTCACCCCTCCACTTT. Its translation: CASSLDRNSPLHF.

This clonotype rates as medium-sized (0.01 to 0.1%). The V and J genes are TRBV29-1 and TRBJ2-7, with 10 bases aligning to TRBD1. CDR3 length equals 15 residues. V was clipped by 3 bases and J by 1 base; unmatched bases: 6. Germline lookup yields CDR1 SQVTM and CDR2 ANQGSEA. The CDR3 nucleotides are TGCAGCGTTGATCCCGGACAGGGGGGTTCCTACGAGCAGTACTTC. It translates to CSVDPGQGGSYEQYF.

V usage is TRBV5-6 and J usage is TRBJ1-4; 8 bases fit TRBD1. The V segment lost 3 bases and the J segment 5 bases; nucleotides outside the gene matches: 6. Germline values: CDR1 SGHDT, CDR2 YYEEEE. The CDR3 is 15 amino acids. CDR3: CASSSAQGANEKLFF. The CDR3 DNA reads TGTGCCAGCAGCTCGGCCCAGGGGGCGAATGAAAAACTGTTTTTT.

This clonotype was detected a few times. The genes are TRBV6-1 and TRBJ2-3, with 13 positions matching TRBD2. The V and J ends lost 8 bases and 0 bases, in that order; junction bases with no gene match: 11. Germline CDR1 MNHNS, CDR2 SASEGT. The CDR3 consists of 18 residues. The CDR3 bases are TGTGCCAGCTTTGGACTAGCGGGGGTACCTTGGAGCACAGATACGCAGTATTTT. It is translated as CASFGLAGVPWSTDTQYF.

The chain recombines TRBV30 with TRBJ1-5; 8 positions match TRBD1. The CDR3 has 13 residues. CDR1 GTSNPN and CDR2 SVGIG come from the germline V gene (reference sequence). Losses at the gene ends were 4 bases for V and 7 bases for J; bases not matched to a gene: 6. CDR3 amino acids: CAWTRGPEQPQHF. As DNA, the CDR3 is TGTGCCTGGACCAGGGGGCCGGAGCAGCCCCAGCATTTT.

V usage is TRBV4-3 and J usage is TRBJ2-6; D is tentatively TRBD1 or TRBD2 (6 bases each). The CDR3 has 16 residues. Germline CDR1 reads LGHNA; CDR2 reads YSLEER. V lost 0 bases and J lost 2, with 8 bases in between. In DNA, the CDR3 is TGCGCCAGCAGCCAAGAGGGGGGCCCTGGGGCCAACGTCCTGACTTTC. As protein: CASSQEGGPGANVLTF.

This chain connects TRBV6-5 to TRBJ2-2; 10 bases are a match to TRBD1. Trimming removed 4 bases from V and 3 bases from J; junction bases left unmatched: 8. From germline, CDR1 is MNHEY and CDR2 SVGAGI. This CDR3 spans 17 amino acids. CDR3 bases: TGTGCCAGCAGTTCCTCCATGGGACAGGGGTACACCGGGGAGCTGTTTTTT. Translation gives CASSSSMGQGYTGELFF.

This clonotype has more than one count but fewer than ten. In nucleotides, the CDR3 is TGTGCCAGTAGTATTCCCGGGCTAAAAGAGACCCAGTACTTC. Translating gives CASSIPGLKETQYF. The chain carries TRBV19 and TRBJ2-5; no definite D call. This CDR3 contains 14 residues. In germline, CDR1 is LNHDA, CDR2 SQIVND (reference sequence). The V end was cut by 3 bases, the J end by 3 bases, with 11 bases between.

This clonotype was recorded a few times. This chain links TRBV5-1 with TRBJ1-5; D is undetermined. Germline CDR1 is SGHRS and CDR2 is YFSETQ. V gave up 1 base and J gave up 5 bases, with 13 bases separating them. This CDR3 has 15 residues. As DNA, the CDR3 is TGCGCCAGCAGCTTGATCGGGCAGGCCGATCAGCCCCAGCATTTT. Translation gives CASSLIGQADQPQHF. Full variable domain (outside the CDR3, taken from reference TRBV5-1 and TRBJ1-5): KAGVTQTPRYLIKTRGQQVTLSCSPISGHRSVSWYQQTPGQGLQFLFEYFSETQRNKGNFPGRFSGRQFSNSRSEMNVSTLELGDSALYLCASSLIGQADQPQHFGDGTRLSIL.

This chain uses TRBV18 with TRBJ2-3; D ambiguous. The CDR3 length is 13 residues. Per germline, CDR1 KGHSH and CDR2 LQKENI. The V end was cut by 6 bases, the J end by 3 bases, with 10 bases between. CDR3 coding DNA: TGTGCCAGCTCCCCCCTTGGTACAGATACGCAGTATTTT. Residues: CASSPLGTDTQYF. Full variable domain (rest looked up from reference TRBV18 and TRBJ2-3): NAGVMQNPRHLVRRRGQEARLRCSPMKGHSHVYWYRQLPEEGLKFMVYLQKENIIDESGMPKERFSAEFPKEGPSILRIQQVVRGDSAAYFCASSPLGTDTQYFGPGTRLTVL.

Judged by abundance, this clonotype is medium-sized. The V call is TRBV6-2 or TRBV6-3, the J call TRBJ1-2, with a weak D call TRBD1 (5 bases). Germline V gives CDR1 MNHEY, CDR2 SVGEGT. The CDR3 runs to 14 residues. Trimming cost V 5 bases and J 1 base, with 11 bases left between them. CDR3 sequence reads: CASSGKGFNYGYTF. Written as DNA, the CDR3 is TGTGCCAGCAGTGGGAAGGGGTTTAACTATGGCTACACCTTC.

This clonotype was counted between two and nine times. The rearrangement links TRBV5-4 to TRBJ2-3; TRBD1 aligns across 8 bases. After removal of 0 bases from V and 1 base from J, the junction contained 16 bases not matched to a gene. Germline assignment: CDR1 SGHNT and CDR2 YYREEE (reference sequence). The length of the CDR3 is 20 residues. CDR3 bases: TGTGCCAGCAGCTTGGCCTCAGACAGGGGCCGGATCTTGGGCACAGATACGCAGTATTTT. Translated: CASSLASDRGRILGTDTQYF.

This clonotype appeared many times. This chain uses TRBV20-1 with TRBJ1-6; D might be TRBD1 (5 bases). CDR3 length: 13 residues. With 2 bases removed from V and 5 bases from J, the gap between germline ends came to 7 bases. Germline assignment: CDR1 DFQATT and CDR2 SNEGSKA (reference sequence). The CDR3 DNA is TGCAGTGCTAGACAGGGTAATAATTCACCCCTCCACTTT. Amino acid sequence: CSARQGNNSPLHF.

This clonotype was detected a few times. The V and J genes are TRBV6-1 and TRBJ2-5; tentatively, D is TRBD2 (5 bases). This CDR3 has 15 residues. The germline V gene has CDR1 MNHNS and CDR2 SASEGT. V shed 4 bases and J shed 1 base, with 13 bases lying between them. The CDR3 here is CASSASPDSQETQYF. The CDR3 DNA is TGTGCCAGCAGTGCTTCCCCGGACTCCCAAGAGACCCAGTACTTC.

This clonotype has just a few counts. The chain uses TRBV20-1 and TRBJ2-5, with 12 bases aligning to TRBD2. The CDR3 contains 14 residues. From germline, CDR1 is DFQATT and CDR2 SNEGSKA (reference sequence). The ends lost 6 bases at V and 4 bases at J; junction bases unmatched: 6. CDR3 sequence (DNA): TGCAGTGCGCCTTCTAGCGGGGGGGGAGAGACCCAGTACTTC. This encodes CSAPSSGGGETQYF.

Comment on this clonotype: A much larger clone differs by one base, so this may be a read error. The rearrangement uses TRBV19 and TRBJ1-1, with D hard to call. This CDR3 spans 14 amino acids. Looked up from germline, CDR1 is LNHDA and CDR2 is SQIVND (reference sequence). The CDR3 loop reads CDSSIMGANTEAFF. Written as DNA, the CDR3 is TGTGACAGTAGTATCATGGGTGCGAACACTGAAGCTTTCTTT.

For this clonotype: The conserved phenylalanine or tryptophan normally closing the CDR3 is absent here, so this likely arose from a read error. The V gene is TRBV27, the J gene TRBJ1-6; 12 nucleotides align to TRBD1. This CDR3 comprises 17 residues. Losses at the gene ends were 3 bases for V and 10 bases for J; bases not matched to a gene: 10. CDR1 is MNHEY and CDR2 is SMNVEV in the germline V gene (reference sequence). The CDR3 loop reads CASSLNRGQGAGSPLHS. DNA for the CDR3: TGTGCCAGCAGTTTGAATAGGGGACAGGGGGCTGGGTCACCCCTCCACTCT.